The rows below give T cell receptor beta chains drawn from one sample of a study of blood T cell repertoires in COVID-19. Sequenced by immunoSEQ multiplex PCR; TCRdb stores in-frame clones only, minus some. The table has about 170,000 clones, 77% seen once. The material sequenced was peripheral blood. Receptors were obtained from a man between 65 and 85 years old with acute or convalescent COVID-19. Both conserved end residues are part of each CDR3. The D gene is left open where the match is weak. Some rows have no size entry. The others give once, few or many, or a class for an expanded clone.

CDR3aa: CASTPRLAGGIQETQYF
CDR3nt: TGTGCCAGCACCCCCAGACTAGCGGGAGGCATACAAGAGACCCAGTACTTC
d_gene: TRBD2
abundance: NA
j_gene: TRBJ2-5
v_gene: TRBV6-2/TRBV6-3

CDR3aa: CAWITAYGYTF
CDR3nt: TGTGCCTGGATAACAGCCTATGGCTACACCTTC
d_gene: NA
abundance: once
j_gene: TRBJ1-2
v_gene: TRBV30

CDR3aa: CATRPAAGNTGELFF
CDR3nt: TGTGCCACCAGACCCGCAGCGGGGAACACCGGGGAGCTGTTTTTT
d_gene: NA
abundance: NA
j_gene: TRBJ2-2
v_gene: TRBV24-1

CDR3aa: CASSLAGTGNEKLFF
CDR3nt: TGCGCCAGCAGCTTGGCCGGGACAGGGAATGAAAAACTGTTTTTT
d_gene: TRBD1
abundance: NA
j_gene: TRBJ1-4
v_gene: TRBV5-1

CDR3aa: CASSPSTGGMDYGYTF
CDR3nt: TGTGCCAGCAGTCCCTCAACGGGGGGAATGGACTATGGCTACACCTTC
d_gene: NA
abundance: NA
j_gene: TRBJ1-2
v_gene: TRBV27

CDR3aa: CASSLPGYEQYF
CDR3nt: TGTGCCAGCAGTTTACCGGGCTACGAGCAGTACTTC
d_gene: NA
abundance: NA
j_gene: TRBJ2-7
v_gene: TRBV12-3/TRBV12-4

CDR3aa: CAISPDSGANVLTF
CDR3nt: TGTGCCATCAGCCCAGACTCTGGGGCCAACGTCCTGACTTTC
d_gene: NA
abundance: NA
j_gene: TRBJ2-6
v_gene: TRBV10-3

CDR3aa: CASSRDRANTEAFF
CDR3nt: TGTGCCAGTAGTAGAGACAGGGCGAACACTGAAGCTTTCTTT
d_gene: TRBD1
abundance: few
j_gene: TRBJ1-1
v_gene: TRBV19

CDR3aa: CASSLGPGLAGVDTQYF
CDR3nt: TGTGCCAGCTCACTAGGTCCGGGACTAGCGGGAGTGGATACGCAGTATTTT
d_gene: TRBD2
abundance: NA
j_gene: TRBJ2-3
v_gene: TRBV18

CDR3aa: CATSTGDGAGGGETQYF
CDR3nt: TGTGCCACCAGCACCGGCGACGGGGCGGGAGGAGGTGAGACCCAGTACTTC
d_gene: TRBD2
abundance: NA
j_gene: TRBJ2-5
v_gene: TRBV15

CDR3aa: CASSSTNSPLHF
CDR3nt: TGTGCCAGCAGCTCTACTAACTCACCCCTCCACTTT
d_gene: NA
abundance: NA
j_gene: TRBJ1-6
v_gene: TRBV7-9

CDR3aa: CASSTSGGQNIQYF
CDR3nt: TGTGCCAGCAGCACCTCTGGAGGCCAAAACATTCAGTACTTC
d_gene: NA
abundance: NA
j_gene: TRBJ2-4
v_gene: TRBV5-4

CDR3aa: CASSTEGSGANVLTF
CDR3nt: TGTGCCAGCAGCACGGAGGGGTCTGGGGCCAACGTCCTGACTTTC
d_gene: NA
abundance: NA
j_gene: TRBJ2-6
v_gene: TRBV5-4

CDR3aa: CSVKPAQGAVNTIYF
CDR3nt: TGCAGCGTAAAACCGGCACAGGGGGCTGTAAACACCATATATTTT
d_gene: TRBD1
abundance: once
j_gene: TRBJ1-3
v_gene: TRBV29-1

CDR3aa: CASSARASGIDEQFF
CDR3nt: TGTGCCAGCAGCGCCCGAGCTAGCGGGATAGATGAGCAGTTCTTC
d_gene: TRBD2
abundance: NA
j_gene: TRBJ2-1
v_gene: TRBV2